Listed below are T cell receptor beta chains from one sample, sequenced in a study of T-cell reconstitution after alpha-beta-depleted transplantation in children. TCRdb redid the calling of the PCR reads with MiXCR, one entry per CDR3 protein. The table records hundreds of thousands of distinct CDR3 sequences, 10% of them present only once. The sequences come from PBMCs from the stem cell graft donor, collected from the stem cell graft. These receptors were taken from a human donor who donated a stem cell graft to a child with acute myeloid leukemia. Both conserved end residues are part of each CDR3. The D gene is left open where the match is weak. Clone size is given for some rows only: seen once, a few or many times, or a class if the clone is expanded.

d_gene,j_gene,v_gene,abundance,CDR3aa,CDR3nt
.,TRBJ2-3,TRBV14,few,CASSQVPPGTDTQYF,TGTGCCAGCAGCCAAGTTCCCCCGGGGACAGATACGCAGTATTTT
.,TRBJ2-5,TRBV25-1,many,CASSEYRREGETQYF,TGTGCCAGCAGTGAATATAGGAGGGAAGGGGAGACCCAGTACTTC
.,TRBJ2-7,TRBV20-1,many,CSATPGDLSEQYF,TGCAGTGCTACGCCGGGGGATTTGAGCGAGCAGTACTTC
.,TRBJ2-3,TRBV6-5,many,CASSYSNTQYF,TGTGCCAGCAGTTACTCGAATACGCAGTATTTT
TRBD2,TRBJ2-7,TRBV20-1,few,CSGGGSGTYEQYF,TGCAGTGGGGGAGGTAGCGGGACCTACGAGCAGTACTTC
TRBD2,TRBJ2-5,TRBV7-9,.,CASSLSSGGHQETQYF,TGTGCCAGCAGCTTATCTAGCGGGGGCCATCAAGAGACCCAGTACTTC
TRBD2,TRBJ2-1,TRBV5-1,many,CASSLRLAGVKYNEQFF,TGCGCCAGCAGCCTACGACTAGCGGGAGTTAAGTATAATGAGCAGTTCTTC
.,TRBJ1-3,TRBV13,few,CASSLNVGNTIYF,TGTGCCAGCAGCTTAAATGTAGGAAACACCATATATTTT
TRBD2,TRBJ2-3,TRBV7-2,few,CASSLFRTSSADTQYF,TGTGCCAGCAGCTTATTCAGGACTAGTTCAGCGGATACGCAGTATTTT
.,TRBJ1-2,TRBV4-3,many,CASSHGGGVQNGYTF,TGCGCCAGCAGCCACGGAGGCGGGGTCCAAAATGGCTACACCTTC
.,TRBJ1-2,TRBV20-1,few,CSAREDPNYGYTF,TGCAGTGCTAGAGAGGACCCTAACTATGGCTACACCTTC
.,TRBJ1-1,TRBV30,few,CAWSMAEAFF,TGTGCCTGGAGTATGGCTGAAGCTTTCTTT
.,TRBJ1-5,TRBV11-2,few,CASSFGADRGEPQHF,TGTGCCAGCAGCTTTGGGGCAGACCGAGGGGAGCCCCAGCATTTT
.,TRBJ2-5,TRBV7-3,.,CASSLIPQETQYF,TGTGCCAGCAGCTTAATTCCCCAAGAGACCCAGTACTTC
.,TRBJ1-5,TRBV10-3,few,CAIGQASNQPQHF,TGTGCCATCGGGCAGGCTAGCAATCAGCCCCAGCATTTT
TRBD1,TRBJ2-1,TRBV20-1,few,CSARQGERNEQFF,TGCAGTGCTAGGCAGGGGGAACGGAATGAGCAGTTCTTC
.,TRBJ1-5,TRBV10-3,.,CATTPGLSNQPQHF,TGTGCCACCACTCCGGGACTTAGCAATCAGCCCCAGCATTTT
TRBD2,TRBJ2-5,TRBV20-1,many,CSARDGTRQYF,TGCAGTGCTAGAGATGGGACTAGGCAGTACTTC
.,TRBJ2-2,TRBV5-1,.,CASSFSVGGLAGELFF,TGCGCCAGCAGCTTTAGTGTCGGAGGCTTGGCCGGGGAGCTGTTTTTT
TRBD2,TRBJ2-1,TRBV6-5,.,CASTWTPRGSEQFF,TGTGCCAGCACCTGGACACCCCGCGGGAGTGAGCAGTTCTTC
.,TRBJ2-1,TRBV5-5,many,CASSFDSSSYNEQFF,TGTGCCAGCAGCTTCGACTCTAGCTCCTACAATGAGCAGTTCTTC
.,TRBJ1-2,TRBV7-2,many,CASSPFRAPSGYTF,TGTGCCAGCAGCCCATTTAGGGCGCCGTCTGGCTACACCTTC
.,TRBJ2-4,TRBV14,.,CASSLSLVAKNIQYF,TGTGCCAGCAGCCTGTCCTTGGTAGCCAAAAACATTCAGTACTTC
.,TRBJ2-3,TRBV30,few,CAWSVRRQLTDTQYF,TGTGCCTGGAGTGTACGGCGGCAACTCACAGATACGCAGTATTTT
.,TRBJ1-4,TRBV29-1,few,CSVERWGRDEKLFF,TGCAGCGTTGAACGGTGGGGGCGTGATGAAAAACTGTTTTTT
.,TRBJ1-2,TRBV7-2,few,CASSKGGPYGYTF,TGTGCCAGCAGCAAAGGGGGGCCATATGGCTACACCTTC
TRBD2,TRBJ2-2,TRBV20-1,few,CSATSGRNTGELFF,TGCAGTGCAACTAGCGGGAGGAACACCGGGGAGCTGTTTTTT
TRBD2,TRBJ2-7,TRBV20-1,many,CSAFPPGLLYEQYF,TGCAGTGCTTTTCCTCCGGGACTACTCTACGAGCAGTACTTC
.,TRBJ2-5,TRBV6-2/TRBV6-3,.,CASLGTPSGAQYF,TGTGCCTCCTTAGGGACCCCATCTGGTGCTCAGTACTTC
.,TRBJ2-1,TRBV19,few,CASGGTSSYNEQFF,TGTGCCAGTGGGGGGACCAGCTCCTACAATGAGCAGTTCTTC
.,TRBJ2-3,TRBV19,.,CASSPDYGDTQYF,TGTGCCAGTAGTCCGGACTATGGAGATACGCAGTATTTT
.,TRBJ1-1,TRBV20-1,few,CSARVPLGGMNTEAFF,TGCAGTGCTAGAGTGCCCCTGGGTGGGATGAACACTGAAGCTTTCTTT
.,TRBJ2-1,TRBV7-3,.,CASSLGVVQGQREQFF,TGTGCCAGCAGCTTAGGGGTAGTACAGGGTCAACGTGAGCAGTTCTTC
TRBD2,TRBJ2-1,TRBV12-3/TRBV12-4,few,CASSFAGVGHNEQFF,TGTGCCAGCAGTTTTGCGGGAGTGGGCCACAATGAGCAGTTCTTC
.,TRBJ2-5,TRBV11-2,many,CASSLGGTPIQETQYF,TGTGCCAGCAGCTTAGGTGGGACGCCTATCCAGGAGACCCAGTACTTC
TRBD2,TRBJ2-5,TRBV5-1,.,CASRLREWRETQYF,TGCGCCAGCAGATTGCGGGAGTGGCGGGAGACCCAGTACTTC
.,TRBJ1-2,TRBV6-1,few,CASSVADTNYGYTF,TGTGCCAGCAGTGTTGCAGATACTAACTATGGCTACACCTTC
TRBD1,TRBJ2-6,TRBV7-9,many,CASSFGQGASGANVLTF,TGTGCCAGCAGCTTCGGACAGGGGGCTTCTGGGGCCAACGTCCTGACTTTC
.,TRBJ2-1,TRBV7-9,.,CASPPEVLTNNEQFF,TGTGCCAGCCCCCCGGAGGTCCTGACCAACAATGAGCAGTTCTTC
.,TRBJ2-7,TRBV7-3,few,CASSLRGGMDEQYF,TGTGCCAGCAGCTTAAGGGGGGGCATGGACGAGCAGTACTTC
TRBD2,TRBJ2-3,TRBV5-1,many,CASSPGTSGGTDTQYF,TGCGCCAGCAGCCCAGGGACTAGCGGGGGGACAGATACGCAGTATTTT
.,TRBJ2-1,TRBV29-1,few,CSVEKFDEQFF,TGCAGCGTTGAAAAGTTTGACGAGCAGTTCTTC
TRBD2,TRBJ2-1,TRBV20-1,few,CSALPSSGRYNEQFF,TGCAGTGCTTTACCTTCTAGCGGGAGGTACAATGAGCAGTTCTTC
TRBD1,TRBJ1-6,TRBV9,.,CASSARGTAYNSPLHF,TGTGCCAGCAGCGCACGGGGGACAGCCTATAATTCACCCCTCCACTTT
.,TRBJ2-1,TRBV20-1,few,CSARDLVVGLINEQFF,TGCAGTGCTAGAGATTTAGTGGTTGGGCTAATCAATGAGCAGTTCTTC
.,TRBJ1-5,TRBV3-1,few,CASSQAGTGQPQHF,TGTGCCAGCAGCCAAGCAGGGACCGGGCAGCCCCAGCATTTT
.,TRBJ2-3,TRBV20-1,few,CSASRGDTQYF,TGCAGTGCTAGTCGCGGAGATACGCAGTATTTT
.,TRBJ2-5,TRBV27,few,CASRALVEETQYF,TGTGCCAGCAGGGCCTTGGTGGAAGAGACCCAGTACTTC
TRBD2,TRBJ2-2,TRBV5-4,few,CASSLGLAGARSGELFF,TGTGCCAGCAGCTTGGGTCTAGCGGGAGCTCGTAGCGGGGAGCTGTTTTTT
TRBD2,TRBJ2-7,TRBV7-9,few,CASSPRRSGDSYEQYF,TGTGCCAGCAGCCCTAGGCGGAGCGGGGACTCCTACGAGCAGTACTTC
.,TRBJ1-5,TRBV20-1,few,CSATPFSGNSNQPQHF,TGCAGTGCTACCCCTTTTTCGGGTAATAGCAATCAGCCCCAGCATTTT
.,TRBJ2-1,TRBV20-1,.,CSARDYQRSSYNEQFF,TGCAGTGCTAGAGATTACCAGCGGAGCTCCTACAATGAGCAGTTCTTC
TRBD2,TRBJ2-1,TRBV3-1,few,CASSQVKGLQDNEQFF,TGTGCCAGCAGCCAAGTTAAGGGACTACAAGACAATGAGCAGTTCTTC
.,TRBJ1-3,TRBV30,few,CAWSGGVDTIYF,TGTGCCTGGAGTGGGGGGGTTGACACCATATATTTT
TRBD1,TRBJ2-5,TRBV18,many,CASSQDRGPRETQYF,TGTGCCAGCTCACAAGACAGGGGGCCCAGGGAGACCCAGTACTTC